This T cell receptor beta chain was sequenced during a study of blood T cell repertoires in COVID-19. Self-reported history from a screening survey and questionnaire set each donor's cohort. CDR1 is SGHRS, CDR2 YFSETQ, per germline. This CDR3 spans 14 amino acids. V lost 4 bases, J lost 4 bases, and 5 bases stayed unmatched. Generated by immunoSEQ multiplex PCR, the TCRdb table keeps only in-frame clones and is missing some. The sample shows 200,000 to 300,000 clones, approximately 83% of them seen only once. The material sequenced was PBMCs or T cells enriched from blood (not recorded which). The rearrangement links TRBV5-1 to TRBJ2-7; 10 bases align to TRBD1. The clonotype originates from a woman in her thirties or forties with acute COVID-19. CDR3 bases: TGCGCCAGCAGCATGACAGGGGGCGGGTACGAGCAGTACTTC. This codes for CASSMTGGGYEQYF.